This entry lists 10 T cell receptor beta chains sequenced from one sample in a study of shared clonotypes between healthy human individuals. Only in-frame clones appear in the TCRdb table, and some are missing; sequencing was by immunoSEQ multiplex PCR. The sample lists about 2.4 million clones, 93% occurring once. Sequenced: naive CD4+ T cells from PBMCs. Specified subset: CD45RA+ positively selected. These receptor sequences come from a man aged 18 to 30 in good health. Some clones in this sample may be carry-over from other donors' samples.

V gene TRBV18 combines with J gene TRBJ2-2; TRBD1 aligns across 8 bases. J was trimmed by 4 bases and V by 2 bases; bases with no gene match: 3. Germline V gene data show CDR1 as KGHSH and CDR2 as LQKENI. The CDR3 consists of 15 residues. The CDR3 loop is CASSPFGQGTGELFF. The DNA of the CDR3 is TGTGCCAGCTCACCATTCGGACAGGGCACCGGGGAGCTGTTTTTT.

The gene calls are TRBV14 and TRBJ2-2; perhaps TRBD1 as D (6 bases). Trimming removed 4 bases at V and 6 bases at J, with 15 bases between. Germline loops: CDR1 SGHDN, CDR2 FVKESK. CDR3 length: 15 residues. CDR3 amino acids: CASSPRFSGAGELFF. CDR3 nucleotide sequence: TGTGCCAGCAGCCCTAGGTTTTCAGGGGCCGGGGAGCTGTTTTTT.

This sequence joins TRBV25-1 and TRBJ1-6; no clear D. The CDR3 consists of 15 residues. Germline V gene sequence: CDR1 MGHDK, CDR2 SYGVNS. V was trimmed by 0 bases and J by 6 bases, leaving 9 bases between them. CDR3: CASSEYKGSNSPLHF. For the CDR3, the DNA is TGTGCCAGCAGTGAATATAAGGGCAGTAATTCACCCCTCCACTTT.

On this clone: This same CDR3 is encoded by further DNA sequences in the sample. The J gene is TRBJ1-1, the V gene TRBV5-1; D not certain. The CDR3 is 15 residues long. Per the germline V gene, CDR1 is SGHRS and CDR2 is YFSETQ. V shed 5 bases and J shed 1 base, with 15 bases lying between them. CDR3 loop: CASRPEPERNTEAFF. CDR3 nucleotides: TGCGCCAGCAGGCCAGAACCGGAAAGGAACACTGAAGCTTTCTTT.

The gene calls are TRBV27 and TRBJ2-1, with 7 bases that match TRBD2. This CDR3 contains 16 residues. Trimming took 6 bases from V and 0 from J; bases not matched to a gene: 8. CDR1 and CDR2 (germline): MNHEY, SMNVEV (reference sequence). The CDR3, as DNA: TGTGCCAGCAGATGGGGACTATCAAGCTCCTACAATGAGCAGTTCTTC. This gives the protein CASRWGLSSSYNEQFF.

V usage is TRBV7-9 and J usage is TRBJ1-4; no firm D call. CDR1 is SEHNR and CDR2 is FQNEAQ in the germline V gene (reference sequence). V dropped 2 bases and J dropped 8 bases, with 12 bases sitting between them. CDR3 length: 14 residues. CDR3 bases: TGTGCCAGCAGCTTACTGCAGATTGGGGAAAAACTGTTTTTT. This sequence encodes CASSLLQIGEKLFF. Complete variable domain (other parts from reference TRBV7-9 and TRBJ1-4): DTGVSQNPRHKITKRGQNVTFRCDPISEHNRLYWYRQTLGQGPEFLTYFQNEAQLEKSRLLSDRFSAERPKGSFSTLEIQRTEQGDSAMYLCASSLLQIGEKLFFGSGTQLSVL.

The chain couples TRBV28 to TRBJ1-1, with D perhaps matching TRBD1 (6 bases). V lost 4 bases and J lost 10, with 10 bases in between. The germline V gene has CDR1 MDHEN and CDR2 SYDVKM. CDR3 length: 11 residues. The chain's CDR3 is CASSSRQAAFF. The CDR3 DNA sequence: TGTGCCAGCAGTTCTCGACAGGCAGCTTTCTTT.

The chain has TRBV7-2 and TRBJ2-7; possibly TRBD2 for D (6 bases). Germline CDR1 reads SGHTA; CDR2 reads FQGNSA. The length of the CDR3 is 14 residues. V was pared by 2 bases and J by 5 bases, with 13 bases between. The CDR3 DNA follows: TGTGCCAGCAGCTTAATGCGGGATGGTAACGAGCAGTACTTC. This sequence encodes CASSLMRDGNEQYF.

The CDR3 is CASSVIMGTSPYEQYF. The CDR3 DNA reads TGTGCCAGCAGTGTAATCATGGGGACATCTCCTTACGAGCAGTACTTC. The V call is TRBV6-1, the J call TRBJ2-7, with D possibly being TRBD1 (6 bases). The V gene's germline CDR1 is MNHNS and CDR2 SASEGT. V lost 4 bases to trimming and J lost 4 bases, with 20 bases between them. CDR3 size: 16 residues.

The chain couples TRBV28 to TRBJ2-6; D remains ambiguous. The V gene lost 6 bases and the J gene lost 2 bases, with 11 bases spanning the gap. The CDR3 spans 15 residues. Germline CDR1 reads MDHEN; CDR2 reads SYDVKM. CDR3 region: CASRGINTGANVLTF. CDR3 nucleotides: TGTGCCAGCAGGGGGATCAACACTGGGGCCAACGTCCTGACTTTC.